This T cell receptor (beta chain) was obtained from a study of Ad26.COV2.S vaccination and SARS-CoV-2 variants. Study information: Donor got 5x10^10 or 1x10^11 viral particles of Ad26.COV2.S. Broader study findings: There was reportedly substantial breadth in spike-specific CD8+ and CD4+ T cell responses after vaccination.

The treatment: 15 to 20 received Ad26.COV2.S at low or high dose, single or two shots; five or six received placebo; per-sample allocation not given. The study sampled participants on day 63 after the first vaccine or placebo injection. The donor was a Boston adult aged 18-55 years. Vaccine was an Ad26 vector expressing Wuhan-strain SARS-CoV-2 spike. On this clone: Its antigen is undetermined.

CDR3 size: 15 residues. Trimming cost V 3 bases and J 4 bases, with 16 bases left between them. In germline, CDR1 is MGHRA, CDR2 YSYEKL. Clones were read by immunoSEQ multiplex PCR, and TCRdb kept only the in-frame ones, dropping some. This table holds about 320,000 clones, around four fifths found once. The chain joins TRBV4-1 to TRBJ2-7; D call uncertain. The sequenced sample was peripheral blood, obtained in a trial of Ad26.COV2.S vaccine versus placebo. The sequence was obtained from a person between 18 and 65 years old who received the Ad26.COV2.S COVID-19 vaccine or a placebo. Here the CDR3 reads CASSHHSESSYEQYF. In DNA, the CDR3 is TGCGCCAGCAGCCACCACTCCGAGTCTTCGTACGAGCAGTACTTC.